This T cell receptor beta chain was found in a study of beta chain features in type 1 diabetes. Study-level results: Researchers report that Type 1 diabetes patients had moderately but significantly shorter TCRB CDR3s across all four CD4+ subsets.

This clone was seen more than once but under ten times. The antigen is undetermined. Donors contributed one heparinised blood draw apiece, averaging about 100 mL. Researchers reported sorting CD4+ naive, central memory, regulatory and stem cell-like memory cells via CD45RO/CCR7/CD25/CD127/CD95/CD27. Reverse transcribing all isolated RNA meant expressed TCRB transcripts were sequenced. Clones were read by immunoSEQ multiplex PCR, and TCRdb kept only the in-frame ones, dropping some. The table lists some 640,000 clones, over 12% of them singletons, with approximately 0.039% in the top ten. V was pared by 7 bases and J by 4 bases, with 16 bases of the junction left unmatched. CDR1 and CDR2 from the germline V gene are SQVTM and ANQGSEA. The CDR3 sequence is 16 residues long.

V gene TRBV29-1 combines with J gene TRBJ2-3; TRBD2 agrees at 8 bases. Specimen: naive CD4+ T cells from blood. The sequence was obtained from a man aged 18-30 years with type 1 diabetes. CDR3 nucleotides: TGCAGCGCTGAGGGGCCGGGACTAGGTATAGCAGATACGCAGTATTTT. It codes for CSAEGPGLGIADTQYF.